One sample yielded the 17 T cell receptor beta chains listed below, sequenced in a study of blood T cell repertoires in COVID-19. Here immunoSEQ multiplex PCR was the method, and the copy in TCRdb shows in-frame clones only, minus some. The table has around 50,000 clones, 85% to 90% seen once; the top ten hold over 8.5%. The sample comprised peripheral blood. These receptors were taken from a man aged 45-65 years with active COVID-19.

V is TRBV27 and J is TRBJ1-2, with TRBD1 matching over 9 bases. V lost 5 bases and J lost 1; bases outside the gene matches: 8. Germline V gives CDR1 MNHEY, CDR2 SMNVEV (reference sequence). This CDR3 is built from 16 residues. The CDR3 nucleotides read TGTGCCAGCAGTCCACGATTGGGACAGGGTAACTATGGCTACACCTTC. Translating it yields CASSPRLGQGNYGYTF.

The CDR3 here is CASSVKGQGSYEQYF. Written as DNA, the CDR3 is TGTGCCAGCAGCGTAAAGGGACAGGGCTCCTACGAGCAGTACTTC. The chain combines TRBV7-2 with TRBJ2-7; TRBD1 matches 9 bases. The CDR3 spans 15 residues. Trimming at V came to 5 bases and at J to 0 bases, leaving 5 bases not matched to a gene. The V gene's germline CDR1 is SGHTA and CDR2 FQGNSA.

This clone was seen once. The gene calls are TRBV19 and TRBJ2-1; the match to TRBD1 covers 8 bases. Looked up from germline, CDR1 is LNHDA and CDR2 is SQIVND (reference sequence). V gave up 5 bases and J gave up 3 bases; unmatched junction bases: 6. The CDR3 is made up of 15 amino acids. The CDR3 DNA reads TGTGCCAGTAGTTCGGGACAGGAGATCTACAATGAGCAGTTCTTC. Encoded protein: CASSSGQEIYNEQFF.

The chain carries TRBV5-1 and TRBJ1-2, with D perhaps TRBD1 (6 bases). V lost 1 base, J lost 6 bases, and 16 bases lay in between. The CDR3 consists of 15 residues. Germline CDR1 SGHRS, CDR2 YFSETQ. In nucleotides, the CDR3 is TGCGCCAGCAGCTTGTATGACAAGGGGGTCGATGGCTACACCTTC. Its protein product is CASSLYDKGVDGYTF.

The chain employs TRBV7-6 and TRBJ1-1; D not certain. Trimming shortened V by 8 bases and J by 0 bases, and 7 bases separated the two germline ends. CDR1 and CDR2 (germline): SGHVS, FNYEAQ. The CDR3 totals 12 residues. The CDR3 is CASSRLNTEAFF. The CDR3 DNA follows: TGTGCCAGCTCACGGTTGAACACTGAAGCTTTCTTT.

This clone is a singleton in its sample. The chain couples TRBV5-5 to TRBJ2-5, with TRBD2 identical over 10 bases. V was pared by 3 bases and J by 3 bases, with 8 bases of the junction left unmatched. The CDR3 is 16 residues long. CDR1 is SGHKS and CDR2 is YYEKEE in the germline V gene (reference sequence). The DNA for the CDR3 is TGTGCCAGCAGCTCGCGCCCACTAGCGGGGAAAGAGACCCAGTACTTC. The encoded protein is CASSSRPLAGKETQYF.

CDR3 loop: CASRRTGNSPLHF. The CDR3 region has the DNA TGTGCCAGCCGGCGGACAGGGAATTCACCCCTCCACTTT. The chain combines TRBV6-5 with TRBJ1-6, with 8 bases identical to TRBD1. J lost 7 bases, V lost 8 bases, and 4 bases had no gene match. There are 13 residues in the CDR3. CDR1 MNHEY and CDR2 SVGAGI come from the germline V gene.

The rearrangement links TRBV9 to TRBJ1-3; 9 bases are shared with TRBD1. Germline CDR1 SGDLS, CDR2 YYNGEE. The V and J ends lost 1 base and 1 base, in that order; junction bases with no gene match: 3. The CDR3 extends over 16 amino acids. CDR3 bases: TGTGCCAGCAGCGTAAGCGGGACAGGGTCTGGAAACACCATATATTTT. Its protein is CASSVSGTGSGNTIYF.

The CDR3 spells CASSLGDRDKNIQYF. DNA for the CDR3: TGTGCCAGCAGCTTAGGGGACAGGGACAAAAACATTCAGTACTTC. V usage is TRBV7-9 and J usage is TRBJ2-4; TRBD1 aligns across 9 bases. Germline loops: CDR1 SEHNR, CDR2 FQNEAQ (reference sequence). CDR3 length: 15 amino acids. Trimming took 1 base from V and 3 from J; bases not matched to a gene: 1.

A single count supports this clone. This chain connects TRBV19 to TRBJ2-1, with TRBD2 matching over 7 bases. The CDR3 is made up of 15 amino acids. Germline V CDR1 and CDR2: LNHDA, SQIVND (reference sequence). The J segment lost 5 bases and the V segment lost 1 base, leaving 5 bases of the junction unmatched. Here the CDR3 DNA reads TGTGCCAGTAGTATAGGGCGGGAGAAACACAATGAGCAGTTCTTC. It translates to CASSIGREKHNEQFF.

This sequence joins TRBV7-8 and TRBJ1-6, with D perhaps TRBD1 (6 bases). There are 14 residues in the CDR3. With 4 bases removed from V and 7 bases from J, the gap between germline ends came to 11 bases. Germline CDR1 and CDR2: SGHVS and FQNEAQ. The CDR3 here is CASSSQGWNSPLHF. In nucleotides, the CDR3 is TGTGCCAGCAGCTCTCAGGGGTGGAATTCACCCCTCCACTTT.

V is TRBV7-9 and J is TRBJ2-7; 10 nucleotides line up with TRBD2. Germline CDR1 reads SEHNR; CDR2 reads FQNEAQ (reference sequence). The CDR3 consists of 16 residues. V lost 5 bases and J lost 2; bases outside the gene matches: 9. CDR3 sequence: CASSEASGSYPYEQYF. The CDR3 DNA reads TGTGCCAGCAGCGAAGCTAGCGGGAGTTATCCCTACGAGCAGTACTTC.

The chain uses TRBV4-1 and TRBJ2-7; 11 bases match TRBD2. Per germline, CDR1 MGHRA and CDR2 YSYEKL. This CDR3 is 15 amino acids long. V dropped 4 bases and J dropped 6; count of bases not matched to a gene: 8. For the CDR3, the DNA is TGCGCCAGCAGCCGACCGACTAGCGGGAATTTCGAGCAGTACTTC. Translating it yields CASSRPTSGNFEQYF.

CDR3 sequence reads: CASSLRRGGLEQYF. CDR3 coding DNA: TGTGCCAGCAGCTTGCGCCGCGGCGGGCTGGAGCAGTACTTC. V and J are TRBV5-4 and TRBJ2-7; D perhaps matches TRBD2 (5 bases). Trimming cost V 1 base and J 7 bases, with 15 bases left between them. The CDR3 covers 14 residues. Germline assignment: CDR1 SGHNT and CDR2 YYREEE (reference sequence).

DNA of the CDR3: TGTGCCAGCAGTTTCGTGGACAGGCAGGGCTACACCTTC. It translates to CASSFVDRQGYTF. The chain couples TRBV27 to TRBJ1-2; 7 nucleotides agree with TRBD1. The CDR3 is 13 residues long. The V gene end was trimmed by 3 bases and the J gene end by 8 bases; junction bases not matched to a gene: 6. The germline V gene encodes CDR1 MNHEY and CDR2 SMNVEV (reference sequence).

The rearrangement links TRBV19 to TRBJ1-1; D ambiguous. Germline-derived CDR1 and CDR2 are LNHDA and SQIVND (reference sequence). This CDR3 is built from 13 residues. Trimming left V 4 bases short and J 4 bases short, with 10 bases between. The CDR3 spells CASSRVGGTEAFF. The CDR3, as DNA: TGTGCCAGTAGTAGGGTAGGCGGCACTGAAGCTTTCTTT.

The rearrangement uses TRBV6-1 and TRBJ2-3; 10 bases align to TRBD2. Germline values: CDR1 MNHNS, CDR2 SASEGT. V dropped 2 bases and J dropped 2; count of bases not matched to a gene: 7. CDR3 length: 17 residues. The DNA for the CDR3 is TGTGCCAGCAGTGAACCCGTACTAGCGGGGATCACAGATACGCAGTATTTT. Translation: CASSEPVLAGITDTQYF.